This T cell receptor (beta chain) was recorded in a study of T cells expressing NK-cell markers. In the study overall: The authors derived TCR beta repertoires from sorted CD3+CD56+NKG2C+, CD3+CD56+NKG2C- and CD3+CD56-NKG2C+ T cells. Among eight sequenced donors, seven carried HCMV seropositivity while one was seronegative.

TCRdb reprocessed the 5' RACE reads and keeps a single row for each CDR3 protein, giving no DNA. The sample totals about 260,000 distinct CDR3 sequences. The CDR3 is 13 residues long. Germline values: CDR1 SGHRS, CDR2 YFSETQ. This sequence originates from a man aged 18 to 29 in good health. The chain uses TRBV5-1 and TRBJ2-3. Sequenced input: blood T cells: a sorted CD56 or NKG2C T cell subset, CD4+ or CD8+ T cells, or bulk PBMC T cells (not recorded which). The CDR3 reads CASSLVQGDTQYF.